This is a list of T cell receptor beta chains from one sample in a study of Graves' ophthalmopathy and Graves' hyperthyroidism. TCRdb re-called the multiplex PCR reads with MiXCR, one entry per CDR3 protein. The data contain about 400,000 distinct CDR3 sequences, around a fifth of them singletons. What was sequenced was peripheral blood. All receptors come from a young woman with stable Graves' hyperthyroidism. Each CDR3 is given without its conserved first and last residue.

TRBV6-5	TRBJ2-7	ASRQYSTRQY
TRBV7-8	TRBJ2-7	ASSLGTDRPAYEQY
TRBV10-2	TRBJ2-7	ASSFDRAISYEQY
TRBV18	TRBJ2-5	ASSPKDPRIETQY
TRBV20-1	TRBJ2-7	SARDGGYGSSYEQY
TRBV12-3/TRBV12-4	TRBJ2-7	ASSSQGLAGYEQY
TRBV29-1	TRBJ2-5	SVEIGATLAQETQY
TRBV20-1	TRBJ2-5	SALRLAGGVQETQY
TRBV13	TRBJ1-1	ASSLDGRVPAF
TRBV7-6	TRBJ2-5	ASRGETKY
TRBV19	TRBJ2-2	ASREQGRGTGELF
TRBV18	TRBJ2-5	ASSPLGIHQETQY
TRBV27	TRBJ2-6	ASSQTGLRSSGANVLT
TRBV7-2	TRBJ2-4	ASSLTQGVKNIQY
TRBV19	TRBJ2-2	ASSIVLLTNTGELF
TRBV13	TRBJ2-7	ASSSHLGEGYEQY
TRBV13	TRBJ2-7	ASSNSGTGGPVSHEQY
TRBV7-1	TRBJ2-6	ASSRGTSGFPRYGANVLT
TRBV13	TRBJ2-7	ASSTGTGYEQY
TRBV4-1	TRBJ2-7	ASSYAGAGTYEQY
TRBV20-1	TRBJ2-5	SALQTGVEETQY
TRBV6-1	TRBJ1-2	ASSPTGRDGYT
TRBV6-5	TRBJ1-2	ASSYVDRGLGYT
TRBV28	TRBJ2-2	ASSLPSGSGTGELF
TRBV30	TRBJ2-2	AWSVADSNTGELF
TRBV9	TRBJ2-2	ASSVDWTGVTGELF
TRBV29-1	TRBJ1-1	SVEDGGRNF
TRBV7-3	TRBJ2-3	ASSQEHTDTQY
TRBV9	TRBJ2-5	ASSEGAEETQY
TRBV11-3	TRBJ2-2	ASSFWTGTTGELF
TRBV15	TRBJ1-1	ATSRDPLVGTEAF
TRBV20-1	TRBJ2-5	SARDLWVETQY
TRBV12-3/TRBV12-4	TRBJ2-7	ASSRQDYSYEQY
TRBV6-2/TRBV6-3	TRBJ1-1	ASRRTGGSAF
TRBV11-2	TRBJ2-5	ASSPWTSGIQETQY
TRBV6-1	TRBJ2-5	ASALAAQETQY
TRBV28	TRBJ1-5	ASSLTGTIGNQPQH
TRBV11-2	TRBJ2-5	ASSLGFRGSGGKETQY
TRBV29-1	TRBJ1-5	SVRTDSNQPQH
TRBV19	TRBJ1-1	ASSINGAGGTEAF
TRBV28	TRBJ2-7	ASSLRGPRSYEQY
TRBV7-9	TRBJ2-7	ASSLIPGLLSYEQY
TRBV6-1	TRBJ1-1	ASSPGTGGSTEAF
TRBV11-2	TRBJ2-7	ASSKPQRRRRDEQY
TRBV6-1	TRBJ1-1	ASSDTRQGLNTEAF
TRBV5-1	TRBJ2-5	ASSAAGFGQETQY
TRBV12-3/TRBV12-4	TRBJ2-2	ASSSASSVGELF
TRBV28	TRBJ2-4	ASNLGAGKNIQY
TRBV25-1	TRBJ2-2	ASSEFILGSGELF
TRBV7-8	TRBJ1-2	ASSLRGGDSGYT
TRBV7-9	TRBJ2-7	ASSQGLAEYEQY
TRBV27	TRBJ2-5	ASSITGETQY
TRBV28	TRBJ2-7	ASSPPGGGDYEQY